Below, 22 T cell receptor beta chains from the same sample are listed, as sequenced in a study of T cells after posttransplantation cyclophosphamide. A marrow graft followed busulfan-fludarabine conditioning, with cyclophosphamide on days +3 and +4. Using immunoSEQ multiplex PCR, the repertoire was profiled, and TCRdb retains in-frame clones only, with some absent. The sample includes some 4,000 clones, approximately 78% of them seen just once. This material consisted of PBMCs, taken after an allogeneic stem cell transplant with post-transplant cyclophosphamide. Receptors were obtained from a female patient between 50 and 60 years old who received an allogeneic stem cell transplant from a related donor, was CMV-positive, and had no GVHD. Some of the T cells may derive from the graft donor.

This sequence joins TRBV6-1 and TRBJ2-7; 11 bases fit TRBD2. The CDR3 loop spans 16 amino acids. V gave up 4 bases and J gave up 3 bases; unmatched junction bases: 8. Per germline, CDR1 MNHNS and CDR2 SASEGT. The CDR3 DNA sequence: TGTGCCAGCAGTGCGCCGGGACTAGCGGTTAACTACGAGCAGTACTTC. This sequence encodes CASSAPGLAVNYEQYF.

The V and J genes are TRBV10-1 and TRBJ2-7; TRBD2 might be the D (5 bases). In germline, CDR1 is WNHNN, CDR2 SYGVQD (reference sequence). The CDR3 is 11 amino acids. The germline V and J ends were trimmed by 6 bases and 6 bases, with 9 bases remaining between them. The CDR3 DNA is TGCGCCAGCAGCGGGGTCGGCGAGCAGTACTTC. This encodes CASSGVGEQYF.

As to this clone: Distinct nucleotide sequences in the sample also encode this CDR3. The chain is built from TRBV5-5 and TRBJ2-3; 7 nucleotides line up with TRBD1. Germline V CDR1 and CDR2: SGHKS, YYEKEE (reference sequence). The junction had 10 bases not matched to a gene; V was cut back by 3 bases and J by 0 bases. The CDR3 consists of 17 residues. The CDR3 coding sequence is TGTGCCAGCAGCTGGGTAGACAGGGTAACTAGCACAGATACGCAGTATTTT. Translating gives CASSWVDRVTSTDTQYF.

The CDR3 loop reads CASSELVRITDTQYF. CDR3 coding DNA: TGTGCCAGCAGTGAATTGGTCAGGATCACAGATACGCAGTATTTT. V usage is TRBV6-1 and J usage is TRBJ2-3; D is undetermined. V lost 2 bases and J lost 2, with 11 bases in between. From germline, CDR1 is MNHNS and CDR2 SASEGT. The CDR3 totals 15 residues.

This clone has only a few counts. The chain employs TRBV19 and TRBJ2-3; 12 nucleotides agree with TRBD2. The germline gives CDR1 LNHDA, CDR2 SQIVND (reference sequence). J was trimmed by 7 bases and V by 5 bases; bases with no gene match: 10. The CDR3 runs 16 residues. The CDR3 DNA is TGTGCCAGTAGTCCACGACTAGCGGGAGAACTCAATACGCAGTATTTT. Protein: CASSPRLAGELNTQYF.

V gene TRBV7-9 combines with J gene TRBJ1-5; 7 nucleotides match TRBD1. V was clipped by 2 bases and J by 0 bases; unmatched bases: 13. The CDR3 covers 19 residues. Germline V gene lookup returns CDR1 SEHNR and CDR2 FQNEAQ (reference sequence). CDR3 DNA: TGTGCCAGCAGCTTATACATGGGGACAGACCTTAATAGCAATCAGCCCCAGCATTTT. Translating it yields CASSLYMGTDLNSNQPQHF.

The J gene is TRBJ2-5, the V gene TRBV7-2; 7 nucleotides match TRBD2. The V gene's germline CDR1 is SGHTA and CDR2 FQGNSA. The trim removed 1 base at V and 5 bases at J, leaving 7 bases unmatched. The CDR3 contains 15 residues. The chain's CDR3 is CASSLVAGEGETQYF. As DNA, the CDR3 is TGTGCCAGCAGCTTAGTTGCGGGAGAGGGTGAGACCCAGTACTTC. The whole variable domain, filled in from reference TRBV7-2 and TRBJ2-5, reads GAGVSQSPSNKVTEKGKDVELRCDPISGHTALYWYRQSLGQGLEFLIYFQGNSAPDKSGLPSDRFSAERTGGSVSTLTIQRTQQEDSAVYLCASSLVAGEGETQYFGPGTRLLVL.

In this sample, this clone turned up a few times. The chain employs TRBV7-8 and TRBJ1-1; D is unclear. V was trimmed by 5 bases and J by 11 bases, leaving 15 bases between them. Germline V gives CDR1 SGHVS, CDR2 FQNEAQ. The CDR3 contains 12 residues. The DNA for the CDR3 is TGTGCCAGCAGCCCTTCAACGGGAGGGGCTTTCTTT. It translates to CASSPSTGGAFF. The whole variable domain, remainder taken from reference TRBV7-8 and TRBJ1-1, is GAGVSQSPRYKVAKRGQDVALRCDPISGHVSLFWYQQALGQGPEFLTYFQNEAQLDKSGLPSDRFFAERPEGSVSTLKIQRTQQEDSAVYLCASSPSTGGAFFGQGTRLTVV.

The chain has TRBV11-2 and TRBJ2-5, with 8 positions matching TRBD2. The length of the CDR3 is 13 residues. The germline V gene encodes CDR1 SGHAT and CDR2 FQNNGV. V was pared by 6 bases and J by 5 bases, with 5 bases of the junction left unmatched. The CDR3 DNA is TGTGCCAGCAGAGCGGGAGATGTGGAGACCCAGTACTTC. This encodes CASRAGDVETQYF.

The chain has TRBV28 and TRBJ2-1; tentative D call: TRBD2 (6 bases). Trimming took off 0 bases at V and 9 bases at J, with 15 bases between the two ends. This CDR3 has 15 residues. Per germline, CDR1 MDHEN and CDR2 SYDVKM. CDR3 sequence: CASSLWGTVGGEQFF. CDR3 bases: TGTGCCAGCAGTTTATGGGGGACCGTCGGGGGTGAGCAGTTCTTC.

With respect to this clone: An end of the junction differs from the germline gene, which may be a read error. This chain joins TRBV5-6 and TRBJ1-1; 10 positions agree with TRBD1. The CDR3 is 13 residues long. Germline V lookup: CDR1 SGHDT, CDR2 YYEEEE. The CDR3 reads CASSLVFGTGESF. CDR3 bases: TGTGCCAGCAGCTTGGTTTTCGGGACAGGGGAATCTTTT. Together with reference TRBV5-6 and TRBJ1-1, the CDR3 gives the full variable domain: DAGVTQSPTHLIKTRGQQVTLRCSPKSGHDTVSWYQQALGQGPQFIFQYYEEEERQRGNFPDRFSGHQFPNYSSELNVNALLLGDSALYLCASSLVFGTGESFGQGTRLTVV.

The V call is TRBV13, the J call TRBJ2-2; 7 nucleotides align to TRBD1. The CDR3 is made up of 15 amino acids. CDR1 is PRHDT and CDR2 is FYEKMQ in the germline V gene (reference sequence). Trimming removed 3 bases from V and 2 bases from J; junction bases left unmatched: 3. The CDR3 DNA reads as TGTGCCAGCAGCTTCCGGGACAGTAACACCGGGGAGCTGTTTTTT. Translated, it gives CASSFRDSNTGELFF.

This rearrangement joins TRBV7-3 to TRBJ1-1; D not certain. This CDR3 has 14 amino acids. Trimming cost V 2 bases and J 0 bases, with 7 bases left between them. Germline V gene data show CDR1 as SGHTA and CDR2 as FQGTGA. The CDR3 loop is CASSLDSVNTEAFF. CDR3 DNA sequence: TGTGCCAGCAGCTTAGATAGCGTGAACACTGAAGCTTTCTTT. Together with reference TRBV7-3 and TRBJ1-1, the CDR3 gives the full variable domain: GAGVSQTPSNKVTEKGKYVELRCDPISGHTALYWYRQSLGQGPEFLIYFQGTGAADDSGLPNDRFFAVRPEGSVSTLKIQRTERGDSAVYLCASSLDSVNTEAFFGQGTRLTVV.

The genes are TRBV28 and TRBJ1-4; D is unresolved. V was clipped by 10 bases and J by 5 bases, with 11 bases between them. The germline gives CDR1 MDHEN, CDR2 SYDVKM. This CDR3 is 12 amino acids long. The CDR3 DNA follows: TGTGCCACCTTGGACTCCAATGAAAAACTGTTTTTT. This sequence encodes CATLDSNEKLFF. Combining the CDR3 with reference TRBV28 and TRBJ1-4 gives the whole variable domain DVKVTQSSRYLVKRTGEKVFLECVQDMDHENMFWYRQDPGLGLRLIYFSYDVKMKEKGDIPEGYSVSREKKERFSLILESASTNQTSMYLCATLDSNEKLFFGSGTQLSVL.

J is TRBJ1-6 and V is TRBV29-1; TRBD1 might be the D (6 bases). The CDR3 consists of 13 residues. V was cut by 6 bases and J by 14 bases, with 20 bases left in between. Germline V gene data show CDR1 as SQVTM and CDR2 as ANQGSEA. The CDR3 here is CSVAGHPVLALHF. DNA of the CDR3: TGCAGCGTAGCGGGACACCCTGTGTTGGCCCTCCACTTT.

The CDR3 sequence is CASSLWDRGVHGYTF. The CDR3 DNA is TGTGCCAGCAGCTTGTGGGACAGGGGAGTCCACGGCTACACCTTC. V and J are TRBV7-9 and TRBJ1-2; 10 nucleotides match TRBD1. The CDR3 sequence is 15 residues long. V lost 3 bases, J lost 8 bases, and 9 bases stayed unmatched. Germline-derived CDR1 and CDR2 are SEHNR and FQNEAQ (reference sequence).

The V call is TRBV28, the J call TRBJ1-3; tentative D call: TRBD1 (6 bases). CDR3 length: 15 amino acids. V shed 4 bases and J shed 1 base, with 11 bases lying between them. Looked up from germline, CDR1 is MDHEN and CDR2 is SYDVKM. In DNA, the CDR3 is TGTGCCAGCAGTTATGGACAGTCTTCTGGAAACACCATATATTTT. This sequence encodes CASSYGQSSGNTIYF. The entire variable domain, with the rest obtained from reference TRBV28 and TRBJ1-3, is as follows: DVKVTQSSRYLVKRTGEKVFLECVQDMDHENMFWYRQDPGLGLRLIYFSYDVKMKEKGDIPEGYSVSREKKERFSLILESASTNQTSMYLCASSYGQSSGNTIYFGEGSWLTVV.

The chain links TRBV2 to TRBJ1-1; D gene ambiguous. V lost 6 bases and J 2 bases, leaving 13 bases between the germline ends. CDR1 and CDR2 from the germline V gene are SNHLY and FYNNEI. The CDR3 runs 14 residues. The CDR3, as DNA: TGTGCCAGCAGCAAAGGCACAGATAACACTGAAGCTTTCTTT. Protein: CASSKGTDNTEAFF.

The V gene is TRBV5-1, the J gene TRBJ2-5; possibly TRBD1 for D (6 bases). Trimming stripped 5 bases from V and 1 base from J, with 9 bases between. CDR3 length: 13 residues. Germline values: CDR1 SGHRS, CDR2 YFSETQ. DNA of the CDR3: TGCGCCAGCAGTCGGACAGTCCAAGAGACCCAGTACTTC. The encoded protein is CASSRTVQETQYF.

This chain connects TRBV30 to TRBJ1-3; D possibly corresponds to TRBD1 (5 bases). V was cut by 8 bases and J by 2 bases, with 16 bases left in between. CDR1 GTSNPN and CDR2 SVGIG come from the germline V gene (reference sequence). This CDR3 is 14 amino acids long. This chain's CDR3 is CADGVVGAGNTIYF. The CDR3 DNA is TGTGCCGACGGTGTAGTAGGGGCTGGAAACACCATATATTTT.

The rearrangement links TRBV29-1 to TRBJ2-2, with 10 bases fitting TRBD1. Germline lookup yields CDR1 SQVTM and CDR2 ANQGSEA. CDR3 length equals 14 residues. V was clipped by 3 bases and J by 6 bases; unmatched bases: 4. This CDR3 reads CSVDRQGAAGELFF. The DNA for the CDR3 is TGCAGCGTTGATCGACAGGGGGCGGCCGGGGAGCTGTTTTTT.

The chain combines TRBV11-3 with TRBJ2-7; 7 nucleotides align to TRBD2. The germline CDR1 and CDR2 sequences are SGHNT and YENEEA. J gave up 5 bases and V 2 bases, and 9 bases lay outside the gene matches. This CDR3 contains 15 residues. Written as DNA, the CDR3 is TGTGCCAGCAGCTTAACCGGGCAGGGAGGGAACGAGCAGTACTTC. It specifies CASSLTGQGGNEQYF.